The rows below give T cell receptor beta chains drawn from one sample of a study of response to subunit inactivated influenza vaccine. TCRdb re-called the RT-PCR reads through MiXCR, storing one row per CDR3 protein. The sample holds approximately 530,000 distinct CDR3 sequences, 10% to 15% seen once. The input for sequencing was PBMCs from blood, taken 40 to 50 days after vaccination. These receptors were taken from a man between 45 and 60 years old who received an inactivated influenza vaccine. Each CDR3 is given with its conserved first and last residue. The order of the fields is V gene, J gene, CDR3 length, CDR3 protein.

v_call: TRBV20-1
j_call: TRBJ2-7
cdr3_length: 13
cdr3_aa: CSAEMGQAYEQYF

v_call: TRBV5-1
j_call: TRBJ2-3
cdr3_length: 17
cdr3_aa: CASSGGRWGASTDTQYF

v_call: TRBV7-2
j_call: TRBJ2-4
cdr3_length: 16
cdr3_aa: CASSRRGGGVRNIQYF

v_call: TRBV28
j_call: TRBJ1-5
cdr3_length: 15
cdr3_aa: CASRDLSDGNQPQHF

v_call: TRBV15
j_call: TRBJ1-2
cdr3_length: 13
cdr3_aa: CATSRDGLRGYTF

v_call: TRBV5-6
j_call: TRBJ2-2
cdr3_length: 14
cdr3_aa: CASSGPENTGELFF

v_call: TRBV20-1
j_call: TRBJ2-5
cdr3_length: 14
cdr3_aa: CSARAGEDLETQYF

v_call: TRBV9
j_call: TRBJ2-3
cdr3_length: 16
cdr3_aa: CASSTRGVPLTDTQYF

v_call: TRBV14
j_call: TRBJ2-5
cdr3_length: 16
cdr3_aa: CASSPFGGRGIETQYF

v_call: TRBV6-5
j_call: TRBJ1-4
cdr3_length: 13
cdr3_aa: CASSSRASEKLFF

v_call: TRBV12-3/TRBV12-4
j_call: TRBJ1-1
cdr3_length: 14
cdr3_aa: CASRRGTANTEAFF

v_call: TRBV12-3/TRBV12-4
j_call: TRBJ2-3
cdr3_length: 15
cdr3_aa: CASSLLRGEADTQYF

v_call: TRBV20-1
j_call: TRBJ2-7
cdr3_length: 13
cdr3_aa: CSALGQDSYEQYF

v_call: TRBV29-1
j_call: TRBJ1-1
cdr3_length: 12
cdr3_aa: CSGGRGNTEAFF

v_call: TRBV6-5
j_call: TRBJ1-2
cdr3_length: 14
cdr3_aa: CASSTIGTGWGYTF

v_call: TRBV10-1
j_call: TRBJ2-3
cdr3_length: 16
cdr3_aa: CASSESLGQRTDTQYF